Shown below are 23 T cell receptor beta chains from a single sample sequenced in a study of control samples from healthy donors and cancer patients. Clones were read by immunoSEQ multiplex PCR, and TCRdb kept only the in-frame ones, dropping some. The data hold about 140,000 clones, with about 89% observed a single time. Sequenced input: blood. These TCRs come from a young man in good health.

The chain has TRBV11-3 and TRBJ2-5; D not resolved. Germline V gene lookup returns CDR1 SGHNT and CDR2 YENEEA. The V end was cut by 5 bases, the J end by 5 bases, with 9 bases between. The CDR3 covers 12 residues. This chain's CDR3 is CASSEDRETQYF. As DNA, the CDR3 is TGTGCCAGCAGCGAAGACCGGGAGACCCAGTACTTC.

This sequence joins TRBV29-1 and TRBJ1-1; D not resolved. Trimming left V 4 bases short and J 0 bases short, with 9 bases between. Germline CDR1 reads SQVTM; CDR2 reads ANQGSEA. The length of the CDR3 is 13 residues. The CDR3 spells CSVVSRLNTEAFF. DNA for the CDR3: TGCAGCGTTGTATCCAGATTGAACACTGAAGCTTTCTTT.

This chain links TRBV5-4 with TRBJ1-2; possibly TRBD1 for D (5 bases). The CDR3 has 13 amino acids. With 6 bases removed from V and 2 bases from J, the gap between germline ends came to 11 bases. Germline CDR1 and CDR2: SGHNT and YYREEE (reference sequence). CDR3 sequence reads: CASTRDQNYGYTF. In DNA form, the CDR3 reads TGTGCCAGCACAAGGGACCAGAACTATGGCTACACCTTC.

The chain employs TRBV6-5 and TRBJ1-6; 11 bases fit TRBD1. Germline V gene sequence: CDR1 MNHEY, CDR2 SVGAGI. Unmatched junction bases numbered 7, after V lost 6 bases and J lost 9 bases. The CDR3 contains 15 residues. The chain's CDR3 is CASRTGQGDGSPLHF. In DNA form, the CDR3 reads TGTGCCAGCAGAACGGGACAGGGGGACGGTTCACCCCTCCACTTT.

The chain links TRBV7-2 to TRBJ2-3; 7 bases line up with TRBD2. This CDR3 has 15 amino acids. The J segment lost 1 base and the V segment lost 4 bases, leaving 5 bases of the junction unmatched. Germline-derived CDR1 and CDR2 are SGHTA and FQGNSA. CDR3 region: CASSSSAGGTDTQYF. The CDR3 region has the DNA TGTGCCAGCAGCTCCTCGGCGGGGGGCACAGATACGCAGTATTTT.

The chain employs TRBV6-2 or TRBV6-3 and TRBJ2-3, with 9 positions matching TRBD1. Trimming removed 5 bases from V and 3 bases from J; junction bases left unmatched: 3. The CDR3 runs to 14 residues. Per the germline V gene, CDR1 is MNHEY and CDR2 is SVGEGT. CDR3 amino acids: CASSRDRVTDTQYF. The CDR3 DNA reads TGTGCCAGCAGTCGGGACAGGGTGACAGATACGCAGTATTTT.

This sequence joins TRBV6-5 and TRBJ1-2; D is unresolved. Germline lookup yields CDR1 MNHEY and CDR2 SVGAGI. The length of the CDR3 is 11 residues. The germline V and J ends were trimmed by 7 bases and 3 bases, with 6 bases remaining between them. DNA of the CDR3: TGTGCCAGCACTTCAGACTATGGCTACACCTTC. Residues: CASTSDYGYTF.

This chain links TRBV6-5 with TRBJ1-2; D is possibly TRBD1 (6 bases). The CDR3 covers 12 residues. V lost 6 bases to trimming and J lost 8 bases, with 13 bases between them. In germline, CDR1 is MNHEY, CDR2 SVGAGI. CDR3 sequence: CASRGGQRGYTF. In DNA form, the CDR3 reads TGTGCCAGCAGGGGGGGACAACGCGGCTACACCTTC.

The chain has TRBV6-2 or TRBV6-3 and TRBJ2-7; D unclear. Germline V gene data show CDR1 as MNHEY and CDR2 as SVGEGT. V lost 5 bases, J lost 3 bases, and 11 bases lay in between. The CDR3 is made up of 13 amino acids. This CDR3 is CASSHSEVYEQYF. DNA for the CDR3: TGTGCCAGCAGTCATTCAGAAGTCTACGAGCAGTACTTC.

The rearrangement uses TRBV2 and TRBJ2-7; D is unclear. Germline loops: CDR1 SNHLY, CDR2 FYNNEI. V lost 6 bases to trimming and J lost 0 bases, with 18 bases between them. CDR3 length: 16 amino acids. The CDR3: CASSGRDGPSSYEQYF. CDR3 sequence (DNA): TGTGCCAGCAGCGGTCGTGACGGACCGAGCTCCTACGAGCAGTACTTC. Looking up the rest from reference TRBV2 and TRBJ2-7 gives the full variable domain: EPEVTQTPSHQVTQMGQEVILRCVPISNHLYFYWYRQILGQKVEFLVSFYNNEISEKSEIFDDQFSVERPDGSNFTLKIRSTKLEDSAMYFCASSGRDGPSSYEQYFGPGTRLTVT.

The chain links TRBV24-1 to TRBJ1-6; D is ambiguous. This CDR3 is 14 amino acids long. Germline loops: CDR1 KGHDR, CDR2 SFDVKD. Trimming shortened V by 5 bases and J by 5 bases, and 9 bases separated the two germline ends. CDR3 loop: CATSVGIDNSPLHF. Written as DNA, the CDR3 is TGTGCCACCAGTGTGGGGATCGATAATTCACCCCTCCACTTT.

The chain carries TRBV2 and TRBJ2-2, with unresolved D. Between the trimmed V and J ends, which lost 7 bases and 11 bases, there was a span of 14 bases. Germline V gives CDR1 SNHLY, CDR2 FYNNEI. The CDR3 runs 12 residues. The CDR3 region has the DNA TGTGCCAGCAACGCCGAGGACGAAGAGCTGTTTTTT. Translated: CASNAEDEELFF.

J is TRBJ2-7 and V is TRBV7-2, with 8 positions matching TRBD2. Germline-derived CDR1 and CDR2 are SGHTA and FQGNSA. The CDR3 contains 15 residues. The V and J ends lost 5 bases and 8 bases, in that order; junction bases with no gene match: 14. CDR3 sequence reads: CASSDTGTSLFQQYF. CDR3 coding DNA: TGTGCCAGCAGCGACACCGGGACTAGTTTGTTCCAGCAGTACTTC.

V and J are TRBV5-1 and TRBJ2-2, with 12 bases fitting TRBD2. The CDR3 consists of 17 residues. V lost 4 bases, J lost 6 bases, and 10 bases stayed unmatched. Germline V gives CDR1 SGHRS, CDR2 YFSETQ. In DNA, the CDR3 is TGCGCCAGCAGCATTTCCTCTAGCGGGAGGGCCTCCGGGGAGCTGTTTTTT. This codes for CASSISSSGRASGELFF.

The chain is built from TRBV7-9 and TRBJ1-4; D is perhaps TRBD1 (6 bases). Trimming took 1 base from V and 3 from J, leaving 18 bases between them. Germline lookup yields CDR1 SEHNR and CDR2 FQNEAQ (reference sequence). CDR3 length: 18 amino acids. The CDR3 spells CASSLVGGHPPSNEKLFF. The CDR3 DNA reads TGTGCCAGCAGCTTAGTGGGGGGACACCCGCCTTCTAATGAAAAACTGTTTTTT.

V usage is TRBV21-1 and J usage is TRBJ1-1; the D segment call TRBD1 is taken from the table without a DNA check. TRBV21-1 is a pseudogene. CDR3 length: 13 residues. The CDR3, as DNA: TGTGCCAGCAGCAAAGAGGGGACAGGAGAAGCTTTCTTT. Translated: CASSKEGTGEAFF.

In its sample, this clone was seen once. The gene calls are TRBV11-2 and TRBJ1-4; 8 bases fit TRBD1. This CDR3 contains 15 residues. Germline CDR1 SGHAT, CDR2 FQNNGV. Trimming took 8 bases from V and 0 from J; bases not matched to a gene: 5. The CDR3 loop reads CASHRGSSTNEKLFF. The CDR3 DNA follows: TGTGCCAGCCACAGGGGGAGTTCAACTAATGAAAAACTGTTTTTT. The variable domain in full, with the rest retrieved from reference TRBV11-2 and TRBJ1-4, is EAGVAQSPRYKIIEKRQSVAFWCNPISGHATLYWYQQILGQGPKLLIQFQNNGVVDDSQLPKDRFSAERLKGVDSTLKIQPAKLEDSAVYLCASHRGSSTNEKLFFGSGTQLSVL.

The chain recombines TRBV4-1 with TRBJ1-4, with 7 bases matching TRBD1. V trimming: 2 bases; J trimming: 4 bases; junction bases outside the gene matches: 7. CDR3 length: 16 residues. Germline V CDR1 and CDR2: MGHRA, YSYEKL. CDR3: CASSQIPGQNNEKLFF. CDR3 bases: TGCGCCAGCAGCCAAATCCCGGGACAGAATAATGAAAAACTGTTTTTT.

This chain links TRBV3-1 (or the pseudogene TRBV3-2) with TRBJ2-3; D is perhaps TRBD2 (6 bases). Deletions cut 4 bases from V and 3 bases from J, with 17 bases between. The germline V gene has CDR1 LGHDT and CDR2 YNNKEL (reference sequence). CDR3 size: 16 residues. CDR3 DNA: TGTGCCAGCAGCCGAAAAACGTCCCGGGGGACAGATACGCAGTATTTT. It is translated as CASSRKTSRGTDTQYF.

V is TRBV14 and J is TRBJ1-2; perhaps TRBD1 as D (6 bases). Looked up from germline, CDR1 is SGHDN and CDR2 is FVKESK. This CDR3 contains 13 residues. Trimming cost V 4 bases and J 4 bases, with 10 bases left between them. The CDR3 sequence is CASSRNRVYGYTF. For the CDR3, the DNA is TGTGCCAGCAGCCGGAACAGGGTCTATGGCTACACCTTC.

V and J are TRBV7-2 and TRBJ1-3; the D gene is possibly TRBD1 (5 bases). V gave up 3 bases and J gave up 4 bases, with 13 bases separating them. CDR1 and CDR2 (germline): SGHTA, FQGNSA. This CDR3 has 15 residues. The DNA for the CDR3 is TGTGCCAGCAGCTTTGCAGGGTGGGGCGGAAACACCATATATTTT. The encoded protein is CASSFAGWGGNTIYF.

The rearrangement joins TRBV7-6 to TRBJ2-1; TRBD2 matches at 8 bases. The CDR3 totals 17 residues. Germline V gene data show CDR1 as SGHVS and CDR2 as FNYEAQ. V shed 1 base and J 4 bases; nucleotides not matched to a gene: 9. CDR3 region: CASSLGPGLGGYNEQFF. CDR3 DNA: TGTGCCAGCAGCTTAGGGCCGGGACTAGGGGGATACAATGAGCAGTTCTTC.

Only one count was recorded for this clone. The CDR3 loop reads CASSLGGVGLLQETQYF. CDR3 DNA sequence: TGTGCCAGCAGCTTAGGGGGGGTTGGTTTACTACAAGAGACCCAGTACTTC. The chain couples TRBV5-6 to TRBJ2-5, with a weak D call TRBD2 (7 bases). This CDR3 spans 17 amino acids. CDR1 and CDR2 from the germline V gene are SGHDT and YYEEEE. V lost 2 bases and J lost 2, with 19 bases in between.